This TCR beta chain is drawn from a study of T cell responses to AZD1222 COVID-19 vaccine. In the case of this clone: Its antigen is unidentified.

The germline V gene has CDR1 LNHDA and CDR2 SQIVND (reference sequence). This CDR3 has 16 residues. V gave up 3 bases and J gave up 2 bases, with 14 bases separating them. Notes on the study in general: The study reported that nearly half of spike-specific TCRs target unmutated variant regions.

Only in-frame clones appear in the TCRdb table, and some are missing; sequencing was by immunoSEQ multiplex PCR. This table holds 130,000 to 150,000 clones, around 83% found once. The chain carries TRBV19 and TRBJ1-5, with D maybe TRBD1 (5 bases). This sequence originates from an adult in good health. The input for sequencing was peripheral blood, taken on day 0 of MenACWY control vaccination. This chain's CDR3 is CASSMGGARGNQPQHF. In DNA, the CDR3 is TGTGCCAGTAGTATGGGAGGGGCTCGGGGCAATCAGCCCCAGCATTTT.